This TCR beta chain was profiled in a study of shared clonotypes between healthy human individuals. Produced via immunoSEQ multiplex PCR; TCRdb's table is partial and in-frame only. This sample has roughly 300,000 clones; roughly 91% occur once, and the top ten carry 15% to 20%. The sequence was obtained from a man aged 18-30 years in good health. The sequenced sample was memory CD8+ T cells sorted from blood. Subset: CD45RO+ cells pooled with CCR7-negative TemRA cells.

The CDR3 coding sequence is TGCGCCAGCAGCTTGTTGGAGGGGGGAAACGAGCAGTACTTC. It is translated as CASSLLEGGNEQYF. The chain carries TRBV5-1 and TRBJ2-7, with D possibly being TRBD1 or TRBD2 (6 bases each). Trimming took off 1 base at V and 5 bases at J, with 13 bases between the two ends. CDR1 is SGHRS and CDR2 is YFSETQ in the germline V gene. This CDR3 has 14 amino acids.